This T cell receptor beta chain is drawn from a study of Tregs in tolerant kidney transplant recipients. Method: immunoSEQ multiplex PCR; TCRdb's copy keeps in-frame clones and lacks some. The sample includes 55,000 to 75,000 clones, approximately 89% seen only once; the top ten take 3.8%. The CDR3 extends over 15 amino acids. Germline V gene lookup returns CDR1 SGDLS and CDR2 YYNGEE. Trimming left V 4 bases short and J 2 bases short, with 16 bases between. The nonmyeloablative bone marrow transplants came from related graft donors, with transient mixed chimerism. The starting material was CD4+ T cells from blood (PBMCs), obtained 6 months after the transplant. The V and J genes are TRBV9 and TRBJ2-7, with D perhaps TRBD2 (7 bases). The TCR comes from a human patient who received a combined kidney and bone marrow transplant. Some T cells may possibly be graft donor cells. CDR3 residues: CASSPRGGVTYEQYF. Here the CDR3 DNA reads TGTGCCAGCAGCCCTAGGGGGGGAGTGACCTACGAGCAGTACTTC.